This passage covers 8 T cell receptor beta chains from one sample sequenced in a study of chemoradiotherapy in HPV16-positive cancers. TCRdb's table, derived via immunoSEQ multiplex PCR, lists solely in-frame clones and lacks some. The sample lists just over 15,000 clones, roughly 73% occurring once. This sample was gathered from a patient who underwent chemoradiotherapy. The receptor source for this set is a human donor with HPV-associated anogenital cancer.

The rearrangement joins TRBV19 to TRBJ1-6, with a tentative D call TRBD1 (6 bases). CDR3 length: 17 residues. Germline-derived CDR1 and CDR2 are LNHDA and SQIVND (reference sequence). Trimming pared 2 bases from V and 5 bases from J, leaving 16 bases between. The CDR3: CASSINLRTAHNSPLHF. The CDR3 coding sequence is TGTGCCAGTAGTATAAACCTTCGGACAGCGCATAATTCACCCCTCCACTTT.

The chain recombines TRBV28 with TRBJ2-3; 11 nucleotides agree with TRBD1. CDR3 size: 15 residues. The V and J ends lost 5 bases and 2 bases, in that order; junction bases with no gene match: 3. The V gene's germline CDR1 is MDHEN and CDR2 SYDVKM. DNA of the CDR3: TGTGCCAGCAGTACGGGACAGGGGGACACAGATACGCAGTATTTT. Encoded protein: CASSTGQGDTDTQYF.

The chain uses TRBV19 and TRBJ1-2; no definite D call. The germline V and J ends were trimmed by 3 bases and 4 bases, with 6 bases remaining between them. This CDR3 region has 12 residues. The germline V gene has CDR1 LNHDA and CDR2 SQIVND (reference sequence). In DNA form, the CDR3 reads TGTGCCAGTAGTATCTGGGGCTATGGCTACACCTTC. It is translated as CASSIWGYGYTF.

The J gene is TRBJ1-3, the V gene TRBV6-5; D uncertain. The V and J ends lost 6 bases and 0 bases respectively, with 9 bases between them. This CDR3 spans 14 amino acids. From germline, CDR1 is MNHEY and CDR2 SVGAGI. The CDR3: CASSRSVSGNTIYF. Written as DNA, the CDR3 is TGTGCCAGCAGCCGCAGTGTCTCTGGAAACACCATATATTTT.

CDR3 nucleotide sequence: TGTGCCAGTAACCGGCAGTCGAACACTGAAGCTTTCTTT. Protein sequence: CASNRQSNTEAFF. The chain is built from TRBV19 and TRBJ1-1, with no clear D. Trimming took 7 bases from V and 1 from J, leaving 10 bases between them. Germline assignment: CDR1 LNHDA and CDR2 SQIVND (reference sequence). CDR3 length: 13 residues.

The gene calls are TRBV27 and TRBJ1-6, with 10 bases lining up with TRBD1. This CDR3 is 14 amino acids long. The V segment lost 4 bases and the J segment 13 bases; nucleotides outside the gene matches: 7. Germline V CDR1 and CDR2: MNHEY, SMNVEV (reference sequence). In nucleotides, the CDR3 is TGTGCCAGCAGTTACGGGACAGGGGAGGGGCCCCTCCACTTT. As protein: CASSYGTGEGPLHF.

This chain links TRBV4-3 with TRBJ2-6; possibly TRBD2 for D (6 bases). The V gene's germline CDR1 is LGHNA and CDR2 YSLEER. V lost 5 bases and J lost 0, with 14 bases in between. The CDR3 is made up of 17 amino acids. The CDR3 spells CASSGGVTPSGANVLTF. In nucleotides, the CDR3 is TGCGCCAGCAGCGGCGGGGTAACCCCCTCTGGGGCCAACGTCCTGACTTTC.

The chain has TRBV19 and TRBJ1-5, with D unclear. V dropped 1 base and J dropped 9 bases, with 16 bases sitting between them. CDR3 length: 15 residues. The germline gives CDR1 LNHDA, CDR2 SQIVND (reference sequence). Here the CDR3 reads CASSIVYRGMRPQHF. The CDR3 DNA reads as TGTGCCAGTAGTATAGTATATCGGGGTATGAGGCCCCAGCATTTT.